This is a list of T cell receptor beta chains from one sample in a study of cytomegalovirus exposure and HLA in healthy donors. Data came from immunoSEQ multiplex PCR; TCRdb stores just in-frame clones and leaves some out. The sample holds roughly 200,000 clones; around 75% are singletons and the top ten take 1.8%. Sequences were obtained from PBMCs. The origin of the receptors is a woman in her twenties or thirties in good health and CMV-seronegative. CDR3s include the opening cysteine and the closing phenylalanine or tryptophan. The D gene is left open where the match is weak.

V gene: TRBV2
D gene: .
J gene: TRBJ1-3
CDR3 DNA: TGTGCCAGCAGTCCCGGGACTGATAACTCTGGAAACACCATATATTTT
CDR3 protein: CASSPGTDNSGNTIYF

V gene: TRBV2
D gene: TRBD2
J gene: TRBJ2-3
CDR3 DNA: TGTGCCAGCAGTGAGGGACTAGCGGGGGGCTTGGATACGCAGTATTTT
CDR3 protein: CASSEGLAGGLDTQYF

V gene: TRBV9
D gene: TRBD2
J gene: TRBJ2-1
CDR3 DNA: TGTGCCAGCAGCGTAGAACTAGCGGGAGTGGGTGAGCAGTTCTTC
CDR3 protein: CASSVELAGVGEQFF

V gene: TRBV11-2
D gene: .
J gene: TRBJ1-5
CDR3 DNA: TGTGCCAGCAGCCGAAACCCCCTCGGAGGCCAGCCCCAGCATTTT
CDR3 protein: CASSRNPLGGQPQHF

V gene: TRBV2
D gene: .
J gene: TRBJ1-6
CDR3 DNA: TGTGCCAGCAGTGGAGACAAAGACTCCTATAATTCACCCCTCCACTTT
CDR3 protein: CASSGDKDSYNSPLHF

V gene: TRBV18
D gene: .
J gene: TRBJ2-7
CDR3 DNA: TGTGCCAGCTCACCAGGTAGGGGATCCTACGAGCAGTACTTC
CDR3 protein: CASSPGRGSYEQYF

V gene: TRBV6-1
D gene: .
J gene: TRBJ1-3
CDR3 DNA: TGTGCCAGCAAATCCAACAGGGAAGGATGGTACACCATATATTTT
CDR3 protein: CASKSNREGWYTIYF

V gene: TRBV18
D gene: .
J gene: TRBJ1-1
CDR3 DNA: TGTGCCAGCTCACCACTGAAACAGGGCAGCGCTGAAGCTTTCTTT
CDR3 protein: CASSPLKQGSAEAFF

V gene: TRBV5-1
D gene: .
J gene: TRBJ2-7
CDR3 DNA: TGCGCCAGCAGCTTGGTACCGGGGGTTGATAACGAGCAGTACTTC
CDR3 protein: CASSLVPGVDNEQYF

V gene: TRBV9
D gene: TRBD1
J gene: TRBJ1-3
CDR3 DNA: TGTGCCAGCAGCGTAGGGACAGGGCTCTCTGGAAACACCATATATTTT
CDR3 protein: CASSVGTGLSGNTIYF

V gene: TRBV29-1
D gene: TRBD1
J gene: TRBJ2-7
CDR3 DNA: TGCAGCGTTGAAGAGGGATTAGACAGGGTGGCCGGGTACGAGCAGTACTTC
CDR3 protein: CSVEEGLDRVAGYEQYF

V gene: TRBV5-1
D gene: .
J gene: TRBJ1-4
CDR3 DNA: TGCGCCAGCAGCTTGGGTGGGGGCTTGAGTGAAAAACTGTTTTTT
CDR3 protein: CASSLGGGLSEKLFF

V gene: TRBV23-1
D gene: .
J gene: TRBJ1-2
CDR3 DNA: TGCGCCAGCAGTCAGACGACAGATGGCTACACCTTC
CDR3 protein: CASSQTTDGYTF

V gene: TRBV7-8
D gene: TRBD1
J gene: TRBJ1-1
CDR3 DNA: TGTGCCAGCAGCTTGACTGGTGGACAGGCGAACACTGAAGCTTTCTTT
CDR3 protein: CASSLTGGQANTEAFF

V gene: TRBV7-2
D gene: TRBD2
J gene: TRBJ2-2
CDR3 DNA: TGTGCCAGCAGCCTCACTAGCGGGAGGGTAGGCGCCGGGGAGCTGTTTTTT
CDR3 protein: CASSLTSGRVGAGELFF

V gene: TRBV25-1
D gene: TRBD1
J gene: TRBJ1-4
CDR3 DNA: TGTGCCAGCAGTGTCGGACAGGGGAGAAATGAAAAACTGTTTTTT
CDR3 protein: CASSVGQGRNEKLFF